What follows are 11 T cell receptor beta chains derived from one specimen sequenced in a study of T cell responses to AZD1222 COVID-19 vaccine. Using immunoSEQ multiplex PCR, the repertoire was profiled, and TCRdb retains in-frame clones only, with some absent. Counted here are about 94,000 clones, 85% occurring once; the ten biggest clones make up roughly 4.3%. The source material was peripheral blood, sampled 28 days after the second AZD1222 dose. The receptors here all came from an adult who received the AZD1222 COVID-19 vaccine.

The CDR3: CASSLVAGNTEAFF. The CDR3 nucleotides are TGTGCCAGCAGCTTAGTTGCAGGGAACACTGAAGCTTTCTTT. The rearrangement joins TRBV7-8 to TRBJ1-1; D remains ambiguous. Deletions cut 1 base from V and 1 base from J, with 7 bases between. The CDR3 spans 14 residues. Germline V gene sequence: CDR1 SGHVS, CDR2 FQNEAQ.

The CDR3 reads CASSPNPSSDTQYF. The DNA for the CDR3 is TGTGCCAGTAGCCCGAACCCTTCAAGCGATACGCAGTATTTT. The V call is TRBV19, the J call TRBJ2-3; D not resolved. V was trimmed by 6 bases and J by 6 bases, leaving 16 bases between them. CDR3 length: 14 amino acids. Germline V CDR1 and CDR2: LNHDA, SQIVND (reference sequence).

The V gene is TRBV7-9, the J gene TRBJ2-7, with 10 nucleotides matching TRBD1. Germline-derived CDR1 and CDR2 are SEHNR and FQNEAQ (reference sequence). J gave up 1 base and V 2 bases, and 5 bases lay outside the gene matches. There are 16 residues in the CDR3. CDR3 nucleotide sequence: TGTGCCAGCAGCTTATCCGGACAGGGGGGATCCTACGAGCAGTACTTC. Its translation is CASSLSGQGGSYEQYF.

V gene TRBV21-1 combines with J gene TRBJ2-7; the table's TRBD2 call for D was not verified on the DNA. TRBV21-1 corresponds to a pseudogene. CDR3 size: 16 residues. The CDR3, as DNA: TGTGCCAGCAGCAAGTTCGAGGGAGGAGCTACCTACGAGCAGTACTTC. Residues: CASSKFEGGATYEQYF.

CDR3 region: CASRPWGGSGYTF. CDR3 DNA sequence: TGTGCCAGCAGGCCATGGGGAGGGAGCGGCTACACCTTC. The rearrangement joins TRBV6-5 to TRBJ1-2; D is uncertain. The CDR3 covers 13 residues. Trimming removed 6 bases at V and 8 bases at J, with 16 bases between. Germline assignment: CDR1 MNHEY and CDR2 SVGAGI.

The rearrangement joins TRBV28 to TRBJ2-3; a weak D match, TRBD2 (6 bases). Germline assignment: CDR1 MDHEN and CDR2 SYDVKM. The V end lost 6 bases, the J end lost 0 bases, and 16 bases lay between the germline ends. The CDR3 is 16 residues long. CDR3 residues: CASSSGAGRSTDTQYF. DNA of the CDR3: TGTGCCAGCAGCTCCGGCGCGGGGCGCAGCACAGATACGCAGTATTTT.

Here the CDR3 reads CASSLAAGGKNIQYF. Written as DNA, the CDR3 is TGTGCCAGCAGCTTGGCTGCGGGAGGGAAAAACATTCAGTACTTC. This chain connects TRBV7-2 to TRBJ2-4; 9 nucleotides align to TRBD2. This CDR3 is 15 amino acids long. CDR1 and CDR2 (germline): SGHTA, FQGNSA. Trimming cost V 3 bases and J 4 bases; bases outside gene matches: 4.

The CDR3 DNA is TGTGCCAGCAGCGTAGTAGCTTCAGAGCAGTTCTTC. Its translation: CASSVVASEQFF. This sequence joins TRBV9 and TRBJ2-1; D is ambiguous. Germline V gene data show CDR1 as SGDLS and CDR2 as YYNGEE. The CDR3 loop spans 12 amino acids. V shed 0 bases and J shed 10 bases, with 8 bases lying between them.

The chain carries TRBV5-1 and TRBJ2-2; D gene ambiguous. Germline V gene data show CDR1 as SGHRS and CDR2 as YFSETQ. V was clipped by 0 bases and J by 4 bases, with 10 bases between them. This CDR3 spans 15 amino acids. The CDR3: CASSLEESSTGELFF. CDR3 DNA sequence: TGCGCCAGCAGCTTGGAAGAGAGTAGCACCGGGGAGCTGTTTTTT.

This sequence joins TRBV7-9 and TRBJ1-1; possibly TRBD1 for D (6 bases). The CDR3 runs to 13 residues. The V end was cut by 4 bases, the J end by 1 base, with 7 bases between. Germline V gene sequence: CDR1 SEHNR, CDR2 FQNEAQ (reference sequence). CDR3 sequence (DNA): TGTGCCAGCAGCTGGGGACAGAACACTGAAGCTTTCTTT. It encodes CASSWGQNTEAFF. Combining the CDR3 with reference TRBV7-9 and TRBJ1-1 gives the whole variable domain DTGVSQNPRHKITKRGQNVTFRCDPISEHNRLYWYRQTLGQGPEFLTYFQNEAQLEKSRLLSDRFSAERPKGSFSTLEIQRTEQGDSAMYLCASSWGQNTEAFFGQGTRLTVV.

V usage is TRBV9 and J usage is TRBJ2-7; D may match TRBD1 or TRBD2 (5 bases each). Germline CDR1 reads SGDLS; CDR2 reads YYNGEE. The CDR3 loop spans 14 amino acids. Trimming removed 0 bases from V and 0 bases from J, with 7 bases in between. CDR3 amino acids: CASSVDGGSYEQYF. CDR3 nucleotide sequence: TGTGCCAGCAGCGTAGATGGGGGCTCCTACGAGCAGTACTTC.